The sequence of this TCR beta chain was determined in a study of blood T cell repertoires in COVID-19. As for the study in general: Italy, Spain and the United States were the sources of the convalescent and acute COVID-19 samples.

The CDR3 extends over 15 amino acids. Germline lookup yields CDR1 MNHEY and CDR2 SMNVEV (reference sequence). The V segment lost 6 bases and the J segment 4 bases; nucleotides outside the gene matches: 8. Method: immunoSEQ multiplex PCR; TCRdb's copy keeps in-frame clones and lacks some. This table holds approximately 290,000 clones, around 90% found once. The source of this sequence is a young man with active or convalescent COVID-19. V gene TRBV27 combines with J gene TRBJ2-1; 8 nucleotides match TRBD2. The sequenced sample was peripheral blood. The CDR3 reads CASSPAGVDYNEQFF. The DNA of the CDR3 is TGTGCCAGCAGCCCAGCGGGAGTGGATTACAATGAGCAGTTCTTC.